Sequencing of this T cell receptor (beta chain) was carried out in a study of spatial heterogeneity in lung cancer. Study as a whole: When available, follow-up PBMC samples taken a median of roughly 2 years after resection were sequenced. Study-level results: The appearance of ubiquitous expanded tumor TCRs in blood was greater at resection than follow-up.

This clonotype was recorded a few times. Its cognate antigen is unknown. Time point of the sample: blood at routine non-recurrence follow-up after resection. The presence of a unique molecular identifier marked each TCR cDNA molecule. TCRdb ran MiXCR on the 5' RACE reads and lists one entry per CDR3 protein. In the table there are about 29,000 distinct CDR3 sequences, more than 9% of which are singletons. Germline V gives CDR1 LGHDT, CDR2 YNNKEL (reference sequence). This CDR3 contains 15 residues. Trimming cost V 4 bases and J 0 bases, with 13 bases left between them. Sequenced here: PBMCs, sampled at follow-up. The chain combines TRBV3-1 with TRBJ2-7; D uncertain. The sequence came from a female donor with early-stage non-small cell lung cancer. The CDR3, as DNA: TGTGCCAGCAGCCCCCTCCCGGCGAGCTCCTACGAGCAGTACTTC. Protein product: CASSPLPASSYEQYF.